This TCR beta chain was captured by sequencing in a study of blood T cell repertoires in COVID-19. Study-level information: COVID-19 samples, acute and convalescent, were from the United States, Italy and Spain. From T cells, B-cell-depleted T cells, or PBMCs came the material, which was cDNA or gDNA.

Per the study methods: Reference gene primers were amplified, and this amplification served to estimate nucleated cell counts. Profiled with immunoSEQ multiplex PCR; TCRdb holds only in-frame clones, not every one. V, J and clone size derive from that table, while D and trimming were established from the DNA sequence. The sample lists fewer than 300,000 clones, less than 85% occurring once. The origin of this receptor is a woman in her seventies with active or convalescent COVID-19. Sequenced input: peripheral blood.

In nucleotides, the CDR3 is TGTGCCAGCAGCACAGGGACTAGCGGCGCCACCGATACGCAGTATTTT. It yields the protein CASSTGTSGATDTQYF. The rearrangement links TRBV7-2 to TRBJ2-3; 11 nucleotides line up with TRBD2. Germline values: CDR1 SGHTA, CDR2 FQGNSA. V gave up 5 bases and J gave up 6 bases; unmatched junction bases: 10. This CDR3 is built from 16 residues.